Sequencing of this T cell receptor beta chain was carried out in a study of T cell responses to AZD1222 COVID-19 vaccine. Measured with immunoSEQ multiplex PCR; TCRdb has only the in-frame clones, and not every one. The data contain more than 85,000 clones, roughly 85% of them singletons. The germline gives CDR1 MGHDK, CDR2 SYGVNS. V was clipped by 2 bases and J by 4 bases; unmatched bases: 1. This CDR3 spans 15 amino acids. This clonotype was obtained from an adult in good health. The sample consisted of peripheral blood, taken on day 0 of AZD1222 vaccination. This chain joins TRBV25-1 and TRBJ2-1; 11 nucleotides match TRBD2. The CDR3 nucleotides read TGTGCCAGCAGTGAAAGACTAGCGGGATACAATGAGCAGTTCTTC. Residues: CASSERLAGYNEQFF.